This TCR beta chain comes out of a study of blood T cells in healthy people across ages. Study findings and constraints: With donor CMV status unknown, expanded clonotype changes were possibly confounded.

This clonotype was picked up a small number of times. The antigen remains unidentified. Trimming shortened V by 5 bases and J by 5 bases, and 16 bases separated the two germline ends. The CDR3 loop spans 14 amino acids. CDR1 GTSNPN and CDR2 SVGIG come from the germline V gene (reference sequence). A second about 6 to 12 cycle PCR used barcoded and J-beta primers. Tagging of each cDNA molecule was performed by a template-switch adaptor with 12 random nucleotides. One entry per CDR3 protein, called by TCRdb with MiXCR from the 5' RACE reads. The data show under 850,000 distinct CDR3 sequences, about 36% seen once.

This clonotype originated in a man aged 18 to 29 in good health. What was sequenced was blood. This chain links TRBV30 with TRBJ2-1; either TRBD1 or TRBD2 may fit D (9 bases each). CDR3 coding DNA: TGTGCCTGGGAGCGGGGGGACAGGGACAATGAGCAGTTCTTC. It encodes CAWERGDRDNEQFF.